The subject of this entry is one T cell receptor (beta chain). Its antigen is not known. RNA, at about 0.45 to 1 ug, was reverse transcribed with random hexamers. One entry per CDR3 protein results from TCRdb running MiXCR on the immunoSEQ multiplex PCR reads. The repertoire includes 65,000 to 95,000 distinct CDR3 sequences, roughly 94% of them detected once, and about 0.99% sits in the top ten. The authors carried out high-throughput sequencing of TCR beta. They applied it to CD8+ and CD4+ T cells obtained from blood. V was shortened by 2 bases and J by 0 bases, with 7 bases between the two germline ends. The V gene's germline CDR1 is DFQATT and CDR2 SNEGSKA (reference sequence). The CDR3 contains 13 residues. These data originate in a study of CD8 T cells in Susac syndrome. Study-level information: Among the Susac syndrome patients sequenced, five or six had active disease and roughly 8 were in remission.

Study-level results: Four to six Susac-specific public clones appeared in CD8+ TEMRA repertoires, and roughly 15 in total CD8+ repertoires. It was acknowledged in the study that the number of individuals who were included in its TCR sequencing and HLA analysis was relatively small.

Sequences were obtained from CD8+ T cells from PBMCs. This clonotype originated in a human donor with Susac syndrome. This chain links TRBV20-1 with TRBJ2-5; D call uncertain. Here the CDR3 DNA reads TGCAGTGCTAGACGCGGAGACCAAGAGACCCAGTACTTC. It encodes CSARRGDQETQYF.